The clone carrying this T cell receptor (beta chain) has ten or more counts. The target antigen is unknown. Molecules of cDNA were individually given unique molecular identifiers that were attached to them. TCRdb redid the calling of the 5' RACE reads with MiXCR, one entry per CDR3 protein. Of tens of thousands of distinct CDR3 sequences listed, roughly 13% are singletons. The data originate from a study of early T cells in non-severe SARS-CoV-2 infection. Overall study context: Chains stayed unpaired after sequencing of bulk RNA from unsorted whole blood.

Trimming removed 5 bases from V and 5 bases from J, with 17 bases in between. Looked up from germline, CDR1 is KGHDR and CDR2 is SFDVKD. This CDR3 is 15 amino acids long. Overall study results and limits: Comparison of clonotypes with VDJdb favored anti-spike CD8 responses while missing private and CD4 specificities.

V is TRBV24-1 and J is TRBJ2-5; D is perhaps TRBD2 (5 bases). The sequence came from an adult who was a healthcare worker with PCR-confirmed SARS-CoV-2 infection or an uninfected control (not recorded which). The sequencing sample was made of whole blood. CDR3 protein: CATSATLFGEETQYF. CDR3 DNA sequence: TGTGCCACCAGTGCCACCCTCTTCGGGGAGGAGACCCAGTACTTC.